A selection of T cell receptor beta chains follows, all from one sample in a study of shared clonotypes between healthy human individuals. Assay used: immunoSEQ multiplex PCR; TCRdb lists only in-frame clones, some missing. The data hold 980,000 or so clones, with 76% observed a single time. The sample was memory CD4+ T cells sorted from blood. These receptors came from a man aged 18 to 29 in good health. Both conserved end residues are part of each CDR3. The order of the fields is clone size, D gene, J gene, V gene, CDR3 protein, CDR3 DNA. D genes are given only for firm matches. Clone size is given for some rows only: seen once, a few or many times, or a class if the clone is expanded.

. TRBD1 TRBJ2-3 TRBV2 CASTIRGPVWSGVPDTQYF TGTGCCAGCACTATTAGGGGGCCGGTTTGGAGTGGAGTCCCAGATACGCAGTATTTT
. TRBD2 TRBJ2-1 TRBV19 CASSPGAGLAWFF TGTGCCAGTAGTCCGGGGGCAGGACTAGCGTGGTTCTTC
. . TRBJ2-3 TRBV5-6 CASSLRTNSFTDTQYF TGTGCCAGCAGTTTACGGACCAATTCCTTCACAGATACGCAGTATTTT
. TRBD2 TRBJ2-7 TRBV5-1 CASSDSGRAYEQYF TGCGCCAGCAGCGATAGCGGGAGGGCCTACGAGCAGTACTTC
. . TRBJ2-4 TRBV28 CASSLTGLLAKNIQYF TGTGCCAGCAGTTTAACGGGATTACTAGCCAAAAACATTCAGTACTTC
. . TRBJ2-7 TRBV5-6 CASHPSGVLNEQYF TGTGCCAGCCACCCCAGTGGGGTTCTCAACGAGCAGTACTTC
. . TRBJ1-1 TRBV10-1 CASSSGSRTEAFF TGCGCCAGCAGCTCAGGGAGTAGGACTGAAGCTTTCTTT
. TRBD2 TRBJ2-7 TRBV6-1 CASSEAGTSGYEQYF TGTGCCAGCAGTGAAGCCGGGACTAGCGGCTACGAGCAGTACTTC
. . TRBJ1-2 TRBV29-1 CSVGRGTYGYTF TGCAGCGTTGGTAGGGGTACCTATGGCTACACCTTC
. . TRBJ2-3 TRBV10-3 CAISGAEADTQYF TGTGCCATCAGTGGCGCGGAGGCCGATACGCAGTATTTT
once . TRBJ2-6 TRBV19 CASSIDSISPGTGANVLTF TGTGCCAGTAGTATAGATTCGATCTCCCCAGGCACTGGGGCCAACGTCCTGACTTTC
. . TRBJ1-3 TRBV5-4 CASSLGPDSGNTIYF TGTGCCAGCAGCTTGGGTCCGGACTCTGGAAACACCATATATTTT
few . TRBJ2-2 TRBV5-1 CASSLTISGELFF TGCGCCAGCAGCTTGACAATTTCCGGGGAGCTGTTTTTT
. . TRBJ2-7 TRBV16 CASSPPHRATYEQYF TGTGCCAGCAGCCCCCCCCACAGGGCAACCTACGAGCAGTACTTC
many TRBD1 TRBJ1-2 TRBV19 CASSTGGAYGYTF TGTGCCAGTAGTACAGGGGGCGCTTATGGCTACACCTTC
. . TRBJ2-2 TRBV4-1 CASSQAPVSRVTGELFF TGCGCCAGCAGCCAAGCTCCGGTCTCTAGGGTAACCGGGGAGCTGTTTTTT
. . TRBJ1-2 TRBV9 CASSLGTQLGYTF TGTGCCAGCAGCCTTGGGACACAGCTTGGCTACACCTTC
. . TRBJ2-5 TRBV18 CASSPTLSGLETQYF TGTGCCAGCTCACCGACCCTTTCGGGTCTAGAGACCCAGTACTTC
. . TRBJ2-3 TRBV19 CASSIDGTKTDTQYF TGTGCCAGTAGTATAGACGGGACCAAGACAGATACGCAGTATTTT
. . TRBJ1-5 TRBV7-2 CASSNDRGNQPQHF TGTGCCAGCAGCAACGACCGCGGCAATCAGCCCCAGCATTTT
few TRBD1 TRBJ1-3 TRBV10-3 CAMGQSSGNTIYF TGTGCCATGGGACAGAGCTCTGGAAACACCATATATTTT
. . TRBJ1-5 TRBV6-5 CASSPRDSNQPQHF TGTGCCAGCAGTCCTCGAGATAGCAATCAGCCCCAGCATTTT
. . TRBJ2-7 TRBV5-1 CASSSIPGPGYEQYF TGCGCCAGCAGCTCAATACCGGGACCTGGGTACGAGCAGTACTTC
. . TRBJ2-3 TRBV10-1 CASSEGQGGDTQYF TGCGCCAGCAGTGAGGGGCAGGGGGGAGATACGCAGTATTTT
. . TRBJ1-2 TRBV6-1 CASSERFREGYTF TGTGCCAGCAGTGAAAGATTCCGAGAGGGCTACACCTTC
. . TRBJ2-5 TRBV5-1 CASSFSGETQYF TGCGCCAGCAGCTTTTCCGGAGAGACCCAGTACTTC
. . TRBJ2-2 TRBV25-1 CASSGTGVGELFF TGTGCCAGCAGTGGGACCGGGGTCGGGGAGCTGTTTTTT
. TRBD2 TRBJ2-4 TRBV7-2 CASSLGTRPDIQYF TGTGCCAGCAGCTTAGGGACTAGACCCGACATTCAGTACTTC
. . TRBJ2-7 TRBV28 CASSSPLSGSEQYF TGTGCCAGCAGTTCCCCTCTCTCCGGGAGCGAGCAGTACTTC
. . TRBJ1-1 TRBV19 CASSVGGFRAEAFF TGTGCCAGTAGTGTAGGTGGGTTTCGGGCTGAAGCTTTCTTT
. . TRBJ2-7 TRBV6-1 CASSELRESVEQYF TGTGCCAGCAGTGAACTCCGGGAGTCTGTCGAGCAGTACTTC
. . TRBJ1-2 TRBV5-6 CASSLVGINYGYTF TGTGCCAGCAGCTTGGTGGGTATTAACTATGGCTACACCTTC
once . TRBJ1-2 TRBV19 CASSMEGTLTYGYTF TGTGCCAGTAGTATGGAAGGGACCCTTACCTATGGCTACACCTTC
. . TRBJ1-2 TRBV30 CAWSRATYGYTF TGTGCCTGGAGCCGGGCTACCTATGGCTACACCTTC
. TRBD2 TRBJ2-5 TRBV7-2 CASSLSSGGAGETQYF TGTGCCAGCAGCTTATCTAGCGGGGGGGCAGGGGAGACCCAGTACTTC
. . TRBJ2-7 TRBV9 CASSEHETGFYEQYF TGTGCCAGCAGCGAACATGAGACTGGGTTCTACGAGCAGTACTTC
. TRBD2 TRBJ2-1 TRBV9 CASSVGTSVFNEQFF TGTGCCAGCAGCGTCGGGACTAGCGTCTTCAATGAGCAGTTCTTC
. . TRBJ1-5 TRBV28 CASSSAIGLGNQPQHF TGTGCCAGCAGTTCGGCGATTGGCTTAGGCAATCAGCCCCAGCATTTT
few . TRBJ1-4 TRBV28 CASSLTGDAQKLFF TGTGCCAGCAGTTTGACCGGGGACGCCCAAAAACTGTTTTTT
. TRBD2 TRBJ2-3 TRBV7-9 CASSLTSGSTDTQYF TGTGCCAGCAGTTTGACTAGCGGAAGCACAGATACGCAGTATTTT
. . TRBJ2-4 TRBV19 CASSILTSTAIQYF TGTGCCAGTAGTATCCTCACGAGCACGGCCATTCAGTACTTC
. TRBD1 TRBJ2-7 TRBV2 CASSELGTGSNEQYF TGTGCCAGCAGCGAACTAGGGACAGGTAGCAACGAGCAGTACTTC
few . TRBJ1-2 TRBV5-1 CASSSGPSNYGYTF TGCGCCAGCAGCTCGGGACCCTCCAACTATGGCTACACCTTC
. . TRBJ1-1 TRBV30 CAWKGGGTEAFF TGTGCCTGGAAAGGGGGAGGCACTGAAGCTTTCTTT
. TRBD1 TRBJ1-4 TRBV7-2 CASSLEGQPNEKLFF TGTGCCAGCAGCTTAGAGGGACAGCCCAATGAAAAACTGTTTTTT
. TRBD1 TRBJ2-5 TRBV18 CASSPAGGKETQYF TGTGCCAGCTCACCTGCAGGGGGCAAGGAGACCCAGTACTTC
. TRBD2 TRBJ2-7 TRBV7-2 CASSTQGGSYEQYF TGTGCCAGCAGCACCCAGGGAGGGTCCTACGAGCAGTACTTC
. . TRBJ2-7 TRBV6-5 CASTQGGYEQYF TGTGCCAGCACCCAAGGAGGGTACGAGCAGTACTTC
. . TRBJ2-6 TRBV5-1 CASSLGQLSGANVLTF TGCGCCAGCAGCTTGGGGCAGCTCTCTGGGGCCAACGTCCTGACTTTC
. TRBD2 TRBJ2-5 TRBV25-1 CASSPPVGREKETQYF TGTGCCAGCAGTCCTCCAGTGGGGCGGGAGAAAGAGACCCAGTACTTC
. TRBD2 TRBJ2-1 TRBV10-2 CASSERRGDYNEQFF TGCGCCAGCAGTGAGCGGCGGGGGGATTACAATGAGCAGTTCTTC